This is a list of T cell receptor beta chains from one sample in a study of blood T cell repertoires in COVID-19. Repertoires were generated with immunoSEQ multiplex PCR, while TCRdb's copy carries only in-frame clones and drops some. The data contain fewer than 200,000 clones, around four fifths of them singletons. The sequencing sample was made of peripheral blood. Receptors originate from an elderly woman with COVID-19, enrolled during active disease. Each CDR3 is given without its conserved first and last residue.

>TRBV2|TRBJ1-1
ASSDDRGWAF
>TRBV5-6|TRBJ2-5
ASSFPGNQETQY
>TRBV7-8|TRBJ1-4
ASSPGNEKLF
>TRBV5-1|TRBJ2-7
ASSLSPSYEQY
>TRBV11-2|TRBJ2-3
ASSLFQRVSTDTQY
>TRBV5-1|TRBJ2-7
ASCSGTSGFYEQY
>TRBV28|TRBJ2-2
ASSLVTGELF
>TRBV7-2|TRBJ2-1
ASSPTGTSVYNEQF
>TRBV5-4|TRBJ2-7
ASSSRPDYAEQY
>TRBV28|TRBJ1-2
ASSLAAYGYT
>TRBV28|TRBJ1-5
ASSSIRPQH
>TRBV18|TRBJ1-6
ASSPAGGGTYNSPLH
>TRBV2|TRBJ2-7
ASRGNREGPEQY
>TRBV11-3|TRBJ1-1
ASTSLFNTEAF
>TRBV7-2|TRBJ2-5
ASSPLTGHQETQY
>TRBV6-5|TRBJ2-1
ASSEDRDSLEQF
>TRBV4-1|TRBJ1-5
ASSQDVVRPQH
>TRBV27|TRBJ1-2
ASSSEGNYGYT
>TRBV6-2/TRBV6-3|TRBJ2-7
ASSHTSGPYEQY
>TRBV9|TRBJ1-3
ASSVTGGSSGNTIY
>TRBV14|TRBJ2-1
ASSQALSEQF
>TRBV10-3|TRBJ2-5
AISESGGPRETQY
>TRBV19|TRBJ1-5
ASSDTGNQPQH
>TRBV27|TRBJ2-5
ASSFYGETQY
>TRBV9|TRBJ2-1
ASSESGSYNEQF
>TRBV2|TRBJ2-1
ASSDAGGRGYNEQF
>TRBV7-3|TRBJ2-3
ASSLRIAGVADTQY
>TRBV29-1|TRBJ2-7
SVTRDTYEQY
>TRBV6-5|TRBJ2-1
ASSYSSYSEQF
>TRBV5-4|TRBJ1-2
ASSTRTLYGYT
>TRBV2|TRBJ2-5
ASSLDSQETQY
>TRBV5-1|TRBJ2-6
ASSFDRLSGANVLT
>TRBV18|TRBJ2-7
ASSTGTGAYEQY
>TRBV6-4|TRBJ2-3
ASSREVGADTQY
>TRBV5-1|TRBJ1-4
ASSLEGVSEKLF
>TRBV3-1/TRBV3-2|TRBJ1-6
ASSLGGTGADSPLH
>TRBV28|TRBJ2-5
ASSSPGLAVKETQY
>TRBV7-9|TRBJ2-3
ASSISAGTQY
>TRBV5-1|TRBJ1-1
ASSLAPGTGRNTEAF
>TRBV29-1|TRBJ2-5
SVSDRVVGETQY
>TRBV4-2|TRBJ1-1
ASSQGEGRNTEAF
>TRBV6-4|TRBJ1-2
ASSSGQGYGYT
>TRBV20-1|TRBJ2-7
SASFFGVSYEQY
>TRBV4-2|TRBJ2-1
ASSQVGLAGGDEQF
>TRBV28|TRBJ2-7
ASSHGGRSSYEQY
>TRBV28|TRBJ2-2
ASSTRTGELF
>TRBV7-9|TRBJ2-1
ASSLRGTSGGNEQF
>TRBV6-1|TRBJ2-5
ASSESLETQY
>TRBV10-1|TRBJ2-1
ASSEVRQAKPF
>TRBV5-5|TRBJ2-5
ASSFASGSLETQY
>TRBV11-2|TRBJ2-1
ASSSAAGGYNEQF
>TRBV4-1|TRBJ2-5
ASSPPRRAGPPETQY
>TRBV19|TRBJ1-1
ASNIQGLNTEAF
>TRBV3-1/TRBV3-2|TRBJ2-5
ASSQDQGLPQETQY
>TRBV6-5|TRBJ2-2
ASSEATNTGELF
>TRBV9|TRBJ1-2
ASSVAATLNYGYT
>TRBV19|TRBJ2-5
ASSIAETQY